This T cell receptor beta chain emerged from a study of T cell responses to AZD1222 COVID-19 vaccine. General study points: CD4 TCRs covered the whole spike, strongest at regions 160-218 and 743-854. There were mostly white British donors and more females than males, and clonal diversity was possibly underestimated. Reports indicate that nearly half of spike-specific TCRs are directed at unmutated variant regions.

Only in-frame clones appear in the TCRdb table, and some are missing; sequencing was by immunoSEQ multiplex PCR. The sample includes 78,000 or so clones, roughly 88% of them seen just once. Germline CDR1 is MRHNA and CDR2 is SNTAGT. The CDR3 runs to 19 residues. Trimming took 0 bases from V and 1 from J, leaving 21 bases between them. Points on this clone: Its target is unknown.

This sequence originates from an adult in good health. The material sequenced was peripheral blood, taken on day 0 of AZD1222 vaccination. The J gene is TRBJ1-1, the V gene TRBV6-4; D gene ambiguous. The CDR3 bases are TGTGCCAGCAGTGACTCGATGTGTTGTTGCCAGGAGGCGAACACTGAAGCTTTCTTT. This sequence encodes CASSDSMCCCQEANTEAFF.